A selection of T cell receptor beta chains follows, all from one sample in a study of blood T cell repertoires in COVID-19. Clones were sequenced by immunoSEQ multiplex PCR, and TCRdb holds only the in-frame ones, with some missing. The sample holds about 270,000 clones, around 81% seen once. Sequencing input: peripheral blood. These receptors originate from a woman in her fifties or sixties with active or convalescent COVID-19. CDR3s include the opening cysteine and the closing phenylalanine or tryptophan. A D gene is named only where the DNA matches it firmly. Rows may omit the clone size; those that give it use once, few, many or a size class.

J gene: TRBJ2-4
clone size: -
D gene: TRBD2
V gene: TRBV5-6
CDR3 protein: CASSDGGAQNIQYF
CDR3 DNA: TGTGCCAGCAGCGACGGGGGGGCCCAAAACATTCAGTACTTC

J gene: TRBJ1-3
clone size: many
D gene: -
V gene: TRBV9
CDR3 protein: CASSVGRGGNTIYF
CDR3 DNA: TGTGCCAGCAGCGTAGGGAGGGGTGGAAACACCATATATTTT

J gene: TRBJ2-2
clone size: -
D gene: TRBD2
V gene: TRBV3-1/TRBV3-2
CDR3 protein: CASSLYRTSGDSGELFF
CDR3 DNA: TGTGCCAGCAGCCTATATCGGACTAGCGGGGACTCCGGGGAGCTGTTTTTT

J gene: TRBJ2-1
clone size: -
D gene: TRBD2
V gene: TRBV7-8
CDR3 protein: CASSSSPVAGGNNEQFF
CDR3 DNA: TGTGCCAGCAGCTCTAGCCCCGTTGCGGGGGGAAACAATGAGCAGTTCTTC

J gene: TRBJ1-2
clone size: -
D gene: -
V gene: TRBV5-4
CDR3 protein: CASSLDQSPRYGYTF
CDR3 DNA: TGTGCCAGCAGCTTGGACCAGTCGCCACGTTATGGCTACACCTTC

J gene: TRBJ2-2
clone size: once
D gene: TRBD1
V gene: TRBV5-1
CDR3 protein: CASSGGQGAFTGELFF
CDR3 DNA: TGCGCCAGCAGCGGGGGACAGGGGGCGTTCACCGGGGAGCTGTTTTTT

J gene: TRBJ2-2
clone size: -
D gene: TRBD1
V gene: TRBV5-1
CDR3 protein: CASSLGVAGTGDTGELFF
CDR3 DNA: TGCGCCAGCAGCTTGGGGGTGGCCGGGACAGGGGACACCGGGGAGCTGTTTTTT

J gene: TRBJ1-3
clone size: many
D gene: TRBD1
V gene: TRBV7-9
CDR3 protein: CASSLRTGSGNTIYF
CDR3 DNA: TGTGCCAGCAGCTTAAGGACAGGCTCTGGAAACACCATATATTTT

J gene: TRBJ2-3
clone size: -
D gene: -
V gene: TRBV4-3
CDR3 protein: CASSQDRLGVGTQYF
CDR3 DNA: TGCGCCAGCAGCCAAGATCGACTAGGGGTCGGTACGCAGTATTTT

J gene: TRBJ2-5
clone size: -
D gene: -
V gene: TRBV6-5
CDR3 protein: CASSGHLLRETQYF
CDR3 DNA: TGTGCCAGCAGCGGACATCTCCTCCGGGAGACCCAGTACTTC

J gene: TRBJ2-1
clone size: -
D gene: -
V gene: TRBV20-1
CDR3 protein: CSASRTGRSYNEQFF
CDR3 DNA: TGCAGTGCTAGTCGGACTGGCCGCTCCTACAATGAGCAGTTCTTC

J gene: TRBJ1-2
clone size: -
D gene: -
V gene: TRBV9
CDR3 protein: CASSPDLGDNYGYTF
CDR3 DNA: TGTGCCAGCAGCCCCGACCTAGGTGATAACTATGGCTACACCTTC

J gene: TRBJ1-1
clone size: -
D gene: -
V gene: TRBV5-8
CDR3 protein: CASSWTGVGAFF
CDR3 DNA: TGTGCCAGCAGCTGGACGGGAGTGGGTGCTTTCTTT

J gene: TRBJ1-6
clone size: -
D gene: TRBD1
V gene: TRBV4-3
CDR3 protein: CASSQTGGSNNSPLHF
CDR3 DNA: TGCGCCAGCAGCCAGACAGGGGGCAGTAATAATTCACCCCTCCACTTT

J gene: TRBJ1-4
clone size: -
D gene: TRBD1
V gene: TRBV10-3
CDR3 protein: CAISGTGSEAEKLFF
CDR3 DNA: TGTGCCATCAGTGGGACAGGTTCGGAGGCTGAAAAACTGTTTTTT

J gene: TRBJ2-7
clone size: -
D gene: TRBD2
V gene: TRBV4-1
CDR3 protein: CASSRTGGPGEQYF
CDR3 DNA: TGCGCCAGCAGTCGTACGGGGGGGCCCGGGGAGCAGTACTTC

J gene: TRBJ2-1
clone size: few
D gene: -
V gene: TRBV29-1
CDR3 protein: CSVVRTDNSYNEQFF
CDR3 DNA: TGCAGCGTTGTCAGGACTGACAACTCCTACAATGAGCAGTTCTTC

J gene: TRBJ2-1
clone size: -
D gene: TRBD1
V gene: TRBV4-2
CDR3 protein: CASSPNRGTYNEQFF
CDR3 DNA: TGTGCCAGCAGCCCAAACAGGGGGACCTACAATGAGCAGTTCTTC

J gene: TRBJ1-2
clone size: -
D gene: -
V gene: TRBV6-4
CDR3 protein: CASRAATGYGYTF
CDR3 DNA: TGTGCCAGCAGGGCAGCGACTGGCTATGGCTACACCTTC

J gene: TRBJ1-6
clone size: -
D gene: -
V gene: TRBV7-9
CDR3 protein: CASSLGSSYNSPLHF
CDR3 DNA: TGTGCCAGCAGCTTAGGTAGCTCCTATAATTCACCCCTCCACTTT

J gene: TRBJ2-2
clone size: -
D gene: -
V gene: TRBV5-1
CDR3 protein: CASSLGARDTGELFF
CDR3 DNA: TGCGCCAGCAGCTTGGGGGCCAGGGACACCGGGGAGCTGTTTTTT

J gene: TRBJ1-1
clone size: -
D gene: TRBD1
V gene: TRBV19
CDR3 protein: CASTLTGGTEAFF
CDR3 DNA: TGTGCCAGTACCCTGACAGGGGGCACTGAAGCTTTCTTT

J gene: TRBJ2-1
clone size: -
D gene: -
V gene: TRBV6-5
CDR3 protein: CASSYSFIDEQFF
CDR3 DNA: TGTGCCAGCAGTTACTCGTTTATCGATGAGCAGTTCTTC

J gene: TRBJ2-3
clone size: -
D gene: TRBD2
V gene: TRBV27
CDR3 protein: CASSPGTSGAPLTLADTQYF
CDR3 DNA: TGTGCCAGCAGCCCTGGGACTAGCGGGGCCCCACTTACCCTCGCAGATACGCAGTATTTT

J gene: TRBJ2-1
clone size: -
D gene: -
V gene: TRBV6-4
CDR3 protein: CASSDLGLVQFF
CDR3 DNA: TGTGCCAGCAGTGACCTCGGTCTTGTGCAGTTCTTC

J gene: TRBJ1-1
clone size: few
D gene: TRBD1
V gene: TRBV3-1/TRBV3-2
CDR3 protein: CASSQVGQGNTEAFF
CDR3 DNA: TGTGCCAGCAGCCAAGTCGGACAGGGGAACACTGAAGCTTTCTTT

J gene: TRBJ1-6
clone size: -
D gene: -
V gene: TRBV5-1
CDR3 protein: CASSPGGQYNSPLHF
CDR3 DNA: TGCGCCAGCAGCCCTGGCGGTCAGTATAATTCACCCCTCCACTTT

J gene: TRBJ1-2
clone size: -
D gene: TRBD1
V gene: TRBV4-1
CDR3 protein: CASSQDPPGQTLFGYTF
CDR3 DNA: TGCGCCAGCAGCCAAGATCCACCGGGACAGACCTTATTCGGCTACACCTTC

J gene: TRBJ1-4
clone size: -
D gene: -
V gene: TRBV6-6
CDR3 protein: CASSPRRQTNEKLFF
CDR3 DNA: TGTGCCAGCAGTCCCCGGCGGCAGACCAATGAAAAACTGTTTTTT

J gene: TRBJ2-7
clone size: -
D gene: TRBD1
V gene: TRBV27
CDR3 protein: CASSSPRQGRSYEQYF
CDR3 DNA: TGTGCCAGCAGTTCCCCAAGACAGGGCCGCTCCTACGAGCAGTACTTC

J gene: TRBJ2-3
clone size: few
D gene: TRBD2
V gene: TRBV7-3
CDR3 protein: CASSLDPSGGATDTQYF
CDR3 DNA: TGTGCCAGCAGCTTAGATCCTAGCGGGGGGGCAACAGATACGCAGTATTTT

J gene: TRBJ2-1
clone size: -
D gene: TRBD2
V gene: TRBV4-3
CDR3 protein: CASSPEGTRGSYNEQFF
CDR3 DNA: TGCGCCAGCAGCCCCGAAGGGACTAGAGGGTCCTACAATGAGCAGTTCTTC

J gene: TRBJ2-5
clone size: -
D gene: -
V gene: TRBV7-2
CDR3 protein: CASSLNAPPGETQYF
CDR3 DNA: TGTGCCAGCAGCTTAAATGCACCCCCGGGGGAGACCCAGTACTTC

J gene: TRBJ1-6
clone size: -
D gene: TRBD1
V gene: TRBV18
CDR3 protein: CASSPPLGQGGNSPLHF
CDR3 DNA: TGTGCCAGCTCACCACCCTTGGGACAGGGAGGGAATTCACCCCTCCACTTT

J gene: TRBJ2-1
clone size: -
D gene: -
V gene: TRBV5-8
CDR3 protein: CASSLYGSNEQFF
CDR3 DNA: TGTGCCAGCAGCTTGTACGGGTCCAATGAGCAGTTCTTC

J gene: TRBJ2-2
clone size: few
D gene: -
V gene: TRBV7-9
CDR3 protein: CASSLVDTGELFF
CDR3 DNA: TGTGCCAGCAGCTTAGTAGACACCGGGGAGCTGTTTTTT

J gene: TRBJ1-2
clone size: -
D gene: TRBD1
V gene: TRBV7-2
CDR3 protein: CASSLAGTGGAYGYTF
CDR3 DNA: TGTGCCAGCAGCTTAGCTGGGACAGGGGGCGCCTATGGCTACACCTTC

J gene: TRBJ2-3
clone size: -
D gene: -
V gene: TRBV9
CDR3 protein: CASSIDSIADTQYF
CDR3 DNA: TGTGCCAGCAGCATCGACAGTATCGCAGATACGCAGTATTTT

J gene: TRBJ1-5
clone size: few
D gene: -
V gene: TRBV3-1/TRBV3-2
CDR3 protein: CASSQHSNQPQHF
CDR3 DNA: TGTGCCAGCAGCCAACATTCAAATCAGCCCCAGCATTTT

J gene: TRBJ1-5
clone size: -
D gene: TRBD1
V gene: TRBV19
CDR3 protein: CASKGAGVSQPQHF
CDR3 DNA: TGTGCCAGTAAGGGGGCAGGGGTAAGTCAGCCCCAGCATTTT

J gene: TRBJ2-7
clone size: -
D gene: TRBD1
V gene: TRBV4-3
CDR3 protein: CASSQDFGTGVDEQYF
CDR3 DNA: TGCGCCAGCAGCCAAGATTTCGGGACAGGGGTCGACGAGCAGTACTTC

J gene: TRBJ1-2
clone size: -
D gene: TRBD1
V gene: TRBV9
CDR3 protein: CASSAIPRPGQGTFGYTF
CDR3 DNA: TGTGCCAGCAGCGCCATTCCCCGGCCCGGACAGGGGACGTTTGGCTACACCTTC

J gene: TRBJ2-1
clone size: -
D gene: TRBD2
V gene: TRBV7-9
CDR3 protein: CASSPSRTSGESSYNEQFF
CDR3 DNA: TGTGCCAGCAGCCCAAGCCGGACTAGCGGGGAGAGCTCCTACAATGAGCAGTTCTTC

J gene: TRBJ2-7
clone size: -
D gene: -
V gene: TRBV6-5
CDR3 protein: CASKETHSYEQYF
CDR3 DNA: TGTGCCAGCAAGGAGACCCACTCCTACGAGCAGTACTTC

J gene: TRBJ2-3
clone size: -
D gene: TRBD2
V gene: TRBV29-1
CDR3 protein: CSVEGSPAGGNTDTQYF
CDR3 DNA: TGCAGCGTTGAAGGGTCCCCCGCGGGGGGGAACACAGATACGCAGTATTTT

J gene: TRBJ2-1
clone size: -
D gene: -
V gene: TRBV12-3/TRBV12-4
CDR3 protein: CASTPGNEQFF
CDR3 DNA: TGTGCCAGCACCCCGGGCAATGAGCAGTTCTTC

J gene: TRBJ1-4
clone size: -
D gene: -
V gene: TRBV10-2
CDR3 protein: CASSDGTNEKLFF
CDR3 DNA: TGCGCCAGCAGTGACGGGACTAATGAAAAACTGTTTTTT

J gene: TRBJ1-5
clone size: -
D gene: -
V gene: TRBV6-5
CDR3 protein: CASRGGVGQPQHF
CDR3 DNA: TGTGCCAGCAGAGGGGGGGTTGGGCAGCCCCAGCATTTT

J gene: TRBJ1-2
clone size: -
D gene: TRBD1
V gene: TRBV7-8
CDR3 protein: CASSGPDRGDGYTF
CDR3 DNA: TGTGCCAGCAGCGGGCCCGACAGGGGAGATGGCTACACCTTC